Included here is one T cell receptor beta chain sequence, with context. The sample originates from a study of T cell responses to AZD1222 COVID-19 vaccine. TCRdb keeps only in-frame clones here, not all; method: immunoSEQ multiplex PCR. This table holds 80,000 to 100,000 clones, about 90% found once. The clonotype was recovered from an adult in good health. The specimen comprised peripheral blood, sampled on day 0 of MenACWY control vaccination.

The CDR3 protein is CASSQAGGANTEAFF. CDR3 sequence (DNA): TGTGCCAGCAGCCAAGCAGGGGGCGCGAACACTGAAGCTTTCTTT. The chain joins TRBV14 to TRBJ1-1; 8 nucleotides align to TRBD1. Looked up from germline, CDR1 is SGHDN and CDR2 is FVKESK. This CDR3 spans 15 amino acids. J gave up 1 base and V 1 base, and 2 bases lay outside the gene matches.